These T cell receptor beta chains were read from a single sample in a study of technical replicates of blood from a few donors. Here immunoSEQ multiplex PCR was the method, and the copy in TCRdb shows in-frame clones only, minus some. The repertoire holds 76,000 or so clones, with about 91% as singletons. The sample comprised T cells isolated from PBMCs. All receptors come from a human donor in good health. Both conserved end residues are part of each CDR3. A D gene is named only where the DNA matches it firmly. Some rows mark clone size as missing; the rest say once, few, many or name a class of expanded clone.

d_call j_call clone_size v_call cdr3_nt cdr3_aa
TRBD2 TRBJ2-5 - TRBV6-1 TGTGCCAGCAGTGAACTAGCGGGGCGGCAAGAGACCCAGTACTTC CASSELAGRQETQYF
- TRBJ2-7 once TRBV4-1 TGCGCCAGCAGCCAAGTGTCCGGGGCCTACGAGCAGTACTTC CASSQVSGAYEQYF
TRBD1 TRBJ2-7 - TRBV6-1 TGTGCCAGCAGGGGGACAGGGTGGAACGAGCAGTACTTC CASRGTGWNEQYF
TRBD1 TRBJ2-2 - TRBV7-2 TGTGCCAGCAGCTTATATCCCAGGGGGCGCCCCGGGGAGCTGTTTTTT CASSLYPRGRPGELFF
TRBD1 TRBJ1-2 - TRBV9 TGTGCCAGCAGCGCTGAGACAGGGAGGAGTGATGGCTACACCTTC CASSAETGRSDGYTF
- TRBJ1-1 - TRBV30 TGTGCCTGGAAAGGGCCGACAGTTGTTTTCTTT CAWKGPTVVFF
TRBD2 TRBJ2-7 - TRBV27 TGTGCCAGCAGTTTAGCGGGACTAGCGGTTTACGAGCAGTACTTC CASSLAGLAVYEQYF
TRBD1 TRBJ1-6 - TRBV11-3 TGTGCCAGCAGCCCACACGACAGGGGACGGAATTCACCCCTCCACTTT CASSPHDRGRNSPLHF
- TRBJ2-3 - TRBV29-1 TGCAGCGTTGCTCAGGACAATGATACGCAGTATTTT CSVAQDNDTQYF
- TRBJ1-5 - TRBV27 TGTGCCAGCAGTGTTAGAGACAATCAGCCCCAGCATTTT CASSVRDNQPQHF
- TRBJ2-7 - TRBV5-1 TGCGCCAGCAGCTGGGAGAACGAGCAGTACTTC CASSWENEQYF
TRBD1 TRBJ2-7 - TRBV4-1 TGCGCCAGCAGCCAACCCGACAGGGACAGAGAGAAGCAGTACTTC CASSQPDRDREKQYF
- TRBJ2-3 - TRBV7-9 TGTGCCAGCAGCCACCAACCCTGGGGGGACACAGATACGCAGTATTTT CASSHQPWGDTDTQYF
- TRBJ2-4 - TRBV7-9 TGTGCCAGCAGCGATAGCGCCTCAATCAAAAACATTCAGTACTTC CASSDSASIKNIQYF
- TRBJ2-7 - TRBV5-1 TGCGCCAGCAGCTTGGATCCCCAGGTTATCTACGAGCAGTACTTC CASSLDPQVIYEQYF
TRBD2 TRBJ2-1 - TRBV14 TGTGCCAGCAGCCAAGGGGCGGGAGCGGTGTATGAGCAGTTCTTC CASSQGAGAVYEQFF
TRBD1 TRBJ2-7 - TRBV11-2 TGTGCCAGCAGCTTACCGACAGGGTTCTCCTACGAGCAGTACTTC CASSLPTGFSYEQYF
- TRBJ2-1 - TRBV12-5 TGTGCTAGTGGTTTGGTACTTGGGAGCGGTTACAATGAGCAGTTCTTC CASGLVLGSGYNEQFF
- TRBJ2-7 - TRBV5-1 TGCGCCAGCAGTCCTCTGACCGGGGAGAGTAGCTACGAGCAGTACTTC CASSPLTGESSYEQYF
TRBD1 TRBJ1-2 - TRBV7-9 TGTGCCAGCAGCAAGACATTGACAGGGCTCGGCTACACCTTC CASSKTLTGLGYTF
- TRBJ2-1 - TRBV2 TGTGCCAGCAGTGATTTGGCGGCAACCTACAATGAGCAGTTCTTC CASSDLAATYNEQFF
- TRBJ2-3 - TRBV29-1 TGCAGCGGACGACTAGTAGATACGCAGTATTTT CSGRLVDTQYF
TRBD2 TRBJ2-1 once TRBV7-9 TGTGCCAGCAGCCGGCTAGCGGGGGGGTTCAATGAGCAGTTCTTC CASSRLAGGFNEQFF
- TRBJ1-3 - TRBV25-1 TGTGCCAGCAGTGAATTACAGATCTCTGGAAACACCATATATTTT CASSELQISGNTIYF
- TRBJ2-1 - TRBV7-9 TGTGCCAGCAGCGTCTATGGGCCTTACAATGAGCAGTTCTTC CASSVYGPYNEQFF
- TRBJ2-3 - TRBV11-2 TGTGCCAGCAGCTTAGGGCAGCTAGCCGACTTTTACACAGATACGCAGTATTTT CASSLGQLADFYTDTQYF
- TRBJ1-4 - TRBV6-6 TGTGCCAGCAAAAAGACAGCCTCTAATGAAAAACTGTTTTTT CASKKTASNEKLFF
TRBD1 TRBJ2-7 - TRBV6-1 TGTGCCAGCAAGGTCCGACCGACAGGGAAGGACGAGCAGTACTTC CASKVRPTGKDEQYF
- TRBJ1-1 - TRBV11-2 TGTGCCAGCAGCTTCCGCACTGAAGCTTTCTTT CASSFRTEAFF
- TRBJ1-4 - TRBV27 TGTGCCAGCAGTGTGCAGGAGGCAACTAATGAAAAACTGTTTTTT CASSVQEATNEKLFF
- TRBJ1-5 - TRBV7-6 TGTGCCAGCAGCTCCCTACAGGGTCAGCCCCAGCATTTT CASSSLQGQPQHF
- TRBJ1-1 - TRBV7-8 TGTGCCAGCAGTTCTCCTGTACAATCTCCGGGGAGGACTGAAGCTTTCTTT CASSSPVQSPGRTEAFF
- TRBJ1-1 - TRBV5-1 TGCGCCAGCAGCTTGGACCGGACAAACACTGAAGCTTTCTTT CASSLDRTNTEAFF